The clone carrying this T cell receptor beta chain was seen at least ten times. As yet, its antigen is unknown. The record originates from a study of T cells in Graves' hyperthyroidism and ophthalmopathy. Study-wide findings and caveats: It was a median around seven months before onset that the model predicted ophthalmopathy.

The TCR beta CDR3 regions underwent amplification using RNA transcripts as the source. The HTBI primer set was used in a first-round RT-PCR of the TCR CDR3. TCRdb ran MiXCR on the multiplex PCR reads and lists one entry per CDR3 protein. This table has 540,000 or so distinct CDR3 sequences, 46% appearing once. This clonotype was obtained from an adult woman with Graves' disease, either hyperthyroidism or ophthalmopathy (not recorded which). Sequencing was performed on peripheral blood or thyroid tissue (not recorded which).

Written as DNA, the CDR3 is TGTGCCGGCTCATATGGGAACACTGAAGCTTTCTTT. This translates into CAGSYGNTEAFF. The chain combines TRBV6-6 with TRBJ1-1; D remains ambiguous. The CDR3 is 12 amino acids. Per germline, CDR1 MNHNY and CDR2 SVGAGI (reference sequence). V was cut by 11 bases and J by 1 base, with 11 bases left in between.